This is a list of T cell receptor beta chains from one sample in a study of cytotoxic CD8 clonotypes in ibrutinib-treated CLL. Clones were sequenced by immunoSEQ multiplex PCR, and TCRdb holds only the in-frame ones, with some missing. The sample holds around 330,000 clones; 67% are singletons and the top ten take roughly 6%. The source material was PBMCs, sampled after 36 months of ibrutinib treatment. These receptors were taken from a human donor with chronic lymphocytic leukemia. CDR3s include the opening cysteine and the closing phenylalanine or tryptophan. A D gene is named only where the DNA matches it firmly. Size tells how often a clone was seen (once, few, many) or the class of an expanded clone, and some rows leave it out.

v_gene,j_gene,len,abundance,d_gene,CDR3nt,CDR3aa
TRBV5-5,TRBJ1-2,11,.,.,TGTGCCAGCAGAAAGGGCTATGGCTACACCTTC,CASRKGYGYTF
TRBV21-1,TRBJ2-5,12,once,.,TGTGCCAGCAGCCTCCGAACGGAGACCCAGTACTTC,CASSLRTETQYF
TRBV4-1,TRBJ1-5,15,.,.,TGCGCCAGCAGCCAGATTACAGGGCTGGGCCAGCCCCAGCATTTT,CASSQITGLGQPQHF
TRBV5-1,TRBJ2-1,16,few,TRBD2,TGCGCCAGCAGCTTGGCCGGACTAGCGGCCTACAATGAGCAGTTCTTC,CASSLAGLAAYNEQFF
TRBV11-1,TRBJ2-7,17,.,.,TGTGCCAGCAGCTCATTCCCGAGGGGCCCCTCCTCCTACGAGCAGTACTTC,CASSSFPRGPSSYEQYF
TRBV12-5,TRBJ1-2,18,.,TRBD1,TGTGCTAGTGGTTTGGTAGTGGACGGGACAGTCTATTCTAAGGACTACACCTTC,CASGLVVDGTVYSKDYTF
TRBV9,TRBJ2-3,15,.,.,TGTGCCAGCAGCGTAGGATGGGGCGGCACAGATACGCAGTATTTT,CASSVGWGGTDTQYF
TRBV7-2,TRBJ2-7,16,.,TRBD2,TGTGCCAGCAGCTCAGGACTAGCGGGGGTCTCCGGCGAGCAGTACTTC,CASSSGLAGVSGEQYF
TRBV6-5,TRBJ1-4,16,.,.,TGTGCCAGCAGTTACGACGGGCCGTCCCAAATAGAAAAACTGTTTTTT,CASSYDGPSQIEKLFF
TRBV29-1,TRBJ1-5,12,.,.,TGCAGCGTGCAACAGGGAGATCAGCCCCAGCATTTT,CSVQQGDQPQHF
TRBV7-2,TRBJ1-1,17,.,.,TGTGCCAGCAGCTTAGCCGGACGCCATTTATTGAACACTGAAGCTTTCTTT,CASSLAGRHLLNTEAFF
TRBV4-1,TRBJ1-1,16,.,TRBD1,TGCGCCAGCAGCCAAGAGGTTGCCAGGGGGGCGGCTGAAGCTTTCTTT,CASSQEVARGAAEAFF
TRBV5-6,TRBJ2-4,19,once,TRBD2,TGTGCCAGCAGCTTGGCGGCTAGCGGGACCGGGCAGGGGGTTTACATTCAGTACTTC,CASSLAASGTGQGVYIQYF
TRBV19,TRBJ2-5,13,.,TRBD2,TGTGCCAGTAGCATTAGCGGGGCAGAGACCCAGTACTTC,CASSISGAETQYF
TRBV4-1,TRBJ2-2,17,.,TRBD2,TGCGCCAGCAGCCGGACAAGTCGGCTAGCGGGCACCGGGGAGCTGTTTTTT,CASSRTSRLAGTGELFF
TRBV7-6,TRBJ2-7,14,.,TRBD1,TGTGCCAGCAGCGCTCGACAGGGGTCCTACGAGCAGTACTTC,CASSARQGSYEQYF
TRBV19,TRBJ1-2,14,.,.,TGTGCCAGTAGTATCCCCGGACAGCGGTATGGCTACACCTTC,CASSIPGQRYGYTF
TRBV4-2,TRBJ2-7,16,few,TRBD1,TGTGCCAGCAGCCAAGGTTTAACAGGGGGAAGCTACGAGCAGTACTTC,CASSQGLTGGSYEQYF
TRBV11-2,TRBJ2-7,13,.,TRBD1,TGTGCCAGCAAGGACAGGGGGCTCCCATGGCAGTACTTC,CASKDRGLPWQYF
TRBV18,TRBJ2-5,16,.,TRBD2,TGTGCCAGCTCACTAACTAGCGGGAGGGCCCAAGAGACCCAGTACTTC,CASSLTSGRAQETQYF
TRBV11-3,TRBJ2-2,11,few,.,TGTGCCAGCAGCCTTACCGGGGAGCTGTTTTTT,CASSLTGELFF
TRBV18,TRBJ2-5,14,.,.,TGTGCCAGCTCACCACCGAAAGGGCGGGAGACCCAGTACTTC,CASSPPKGRETQYF
TRBV28,TRBJ2-1,20,.,TRBD2,TGTGCCAGCAGTTCGCTCGAGACTAGCGGGAGGCGAAGCTCCTACAATGAGCAGTTCTTC,CASSSLETSGRRSSYNEQFF
TRBV4-1,TRBJ2-7,14,few,TRBD1,TGCGCCAGCAGTAAAAGGGACAGCTCCTACGAGCAGTACTTC,CASSKRDSSYEQYF
TRBV30,TRBJ2-7,15,.,.,TGTGCCTGGAGCGGTGAAACAGGGTTGACCTACGAGCAGTACTTC,CAWSGETGLTYEQYF
TRBV28,TRBJ2-1,14,.,.,TGTGCCAGCAGCTTTCTCAGCTCCTACAATGAGCAGTTCTTC,CASSFLSSYNEQFF
TRBV27,TRBJ1-2,15,.,.,TGTGCCAGCAGTAATCAGGGGAATTCGGTCTATGGCTACACCTTC,CASSNQGNSVYGYTF
TRBV2,TRBJ1-1,14,few,.,TGTGCCAGCATTTTTTCTACGGCGAACACTGAAGCTTTCTTT,CASIFSTANTEAFF
TRBV19,TRBJ1-2,13,.,.,TGTGCCAGTAGTATCGCGCAGAACTATGGCTACACCTTC,CASSIAQNYGYTF
TRBV6-5,TRBJ1-6,16,.,.,TGTGCCAGCAGTTACGACGGTCAGAGAAACTATTCACCCCTCCACTTT,CASSYDGQRNYSPLHF
TRBV29-1,TRBJ1-1,12,few,TRBD1,TGCAGCGTATGGACAGGAAACACTGAAGCTTTCTTT,CSVWTGNTEAFF
TRBV9,TRBJ2-7,13,.,.,TGTGCCAGCAGCGTAGCCAGTAACTACGAGCAGTACTTC,CASSVASNYEQYF
TRBV7-8,TRBJ2-3,11,few,.,TGTGCCAGCAGCATTCGCGGTACGCAGTATTTT,CASSIRGTQYF
TRBV2,TRBJ2-5,13,.,TRBD2,TGTGCCAGCAGTGACCTAGCGGGAGAGACCCAGTACTTC,CASSDLAGETQYF
TRBV27,TRBJ2-3,14,once,.,TGTGCCAGCAGTTTGAGGGACCCAGGGCGTACGCAGTATTTT,CASSLRDPGRTQYF
TRBV4-3,TRBJ2-7,16,.,TRBD1,TGCGCCAGCAGCCAAGATGCGGGACAGGGGGCGTACGAGCAGTACTTC,CASSQDAGQGAYEQYF